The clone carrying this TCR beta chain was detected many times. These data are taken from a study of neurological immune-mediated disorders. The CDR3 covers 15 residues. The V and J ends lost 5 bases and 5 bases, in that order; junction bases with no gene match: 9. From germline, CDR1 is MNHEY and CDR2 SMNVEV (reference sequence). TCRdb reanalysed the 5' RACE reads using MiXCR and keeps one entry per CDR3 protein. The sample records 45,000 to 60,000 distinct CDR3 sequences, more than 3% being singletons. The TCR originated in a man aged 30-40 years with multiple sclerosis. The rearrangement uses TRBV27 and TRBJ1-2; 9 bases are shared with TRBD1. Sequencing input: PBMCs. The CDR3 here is CASSHNTGTGYGYTF. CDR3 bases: TGTGCCAGCAGTCATAATACCGGGACAGGGTATGGCTACACCTTC.